This TCR beta chain was found in a study of blood T cell repertoires in COVID-19. As for the study in general: The study drew acute and convalescent COVID-19 samples from the United States, Italy and Spain. T cells, B-cell-depleted T cells, or PBMCs supplied cDNA or gDNA.

How the authors handled the data: Amplification with reference gene primers provided the estimates of nucleated cell counts. This table comes from immunoSEQ multiplex PCR, and its TCRdb copy is limited to in-frame clones, with some not included. The D gene and trimming were derived from the DNA, and the V and J assignments and clone size from that table. The sample shows 300,000 to 350,000 clones, around 83% of them seen only once. Germline V CDR1 and CDR2: KGHDR, SFDVKD. The V end was cut by 0 bases, the J end by 5 bases, with 7 bases between. The CDR3 consists of 14 residues. The V call is TRBV24-1, the J call TRBJ2-1; unclear D gene. Material for sequencing was peripheral blood. The clonotype was recovered from a man aged 30-40 years with active or convalescent COVID-19. CDR3: CATSDLLQDNEQFF. CDR3 bases: TGTGCCACCAGTGATTTGCTTCAGGACAATGAGCAGTTCTTC.